The subject of this entry is one TCR beta chain. Its antigen is undetermined. Germline-derived CDR1 and CDR2 are LNHDA and SQIVND (reference sequence). The CDR3 loop spans 13 amino acids. V was cut by 6 bases and J by 0 bases, with 3 bases left in between. This entry belongs to a study of cytomegalovirus exposure and HLA in healthy donors. Study outcomes and limitations: Previous analysis showed most TCR beta V segments were productive about 90% or about 30% of the time. TCR beta sequences reportedly predicted most subjects' HLA-A and HLA-B alleles accurately. Researchers counted around 150 TCR beta chains as cytomegalovirus-associated.

Vbeta (60) and Jbeta (13) primers were used in the PCR. Method: immunoSEQ multiplex PCR; TCRdb's copy keeps in-frame clones and lacks some. Altogether 130,000 to 150,000 clones are present, approximately 80% being singletons, with the ten largest covering approximately 5.7%. The rearrangement uses TRBV19 and TRBJ2-6; D remains unclear. The sequence came from a man in his thirties or forties in good health and CMV-seropositive. Sequencing used PBMCs. CDR3 residues: CASSHSGANVLTF. DNA for the CDR3: TGTGCCAGTAGCCACTCTGGGGCCAACGTCCTGACTTTC.